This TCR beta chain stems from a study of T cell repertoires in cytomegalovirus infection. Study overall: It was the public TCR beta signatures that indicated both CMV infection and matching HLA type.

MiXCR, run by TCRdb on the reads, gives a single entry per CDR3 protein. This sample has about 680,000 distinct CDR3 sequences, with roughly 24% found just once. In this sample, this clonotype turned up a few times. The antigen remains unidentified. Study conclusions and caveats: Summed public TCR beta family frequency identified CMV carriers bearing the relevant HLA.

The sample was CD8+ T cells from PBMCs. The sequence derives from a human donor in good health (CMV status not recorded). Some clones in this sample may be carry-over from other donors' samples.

CDR3 bases: TGTGCCAGCAGCCCCCGGACAGGGGCGGTCACCGGGGAGCTGTTTTTT. It yields the protein CASSPRTGAVTGELFF. The chain has TRBV7-9 and TRBJ2-2, with 9 bases that match TRBD1. Germline V gives CDR1 SEHNR, CDR2 FQNEAQ (reference sequence). Unmatched junction bases numbered 8, after V lost 5 bases and J lost 4 bases. The CDR3 totals 16 residues.